One sample yielded the 18 T cell receptor beta chains listed below, sequenced in a study of PD-1 blockade in classical Hodgkin lymphoma. Time point in this sample: cycle 4 day 1 (C4D1), after less than seven weeks of nivolumab. Autologous stem cell transplantation was followed by relapse in every patient, and brentuximab vedotin exposure varied. Method: immunoSEQ multiplex PCR; TCRdb's copy keeps in-frame clones and lacks some. This table has 7,000 or so clones, roughly 80% appearing once. Sequenced here: peripheral blood mononuclear cells (PBMCs), sampled before the fourth cycle of nivolumab. These receptor sequences come from a human donor with classical Hodgkin lymphoma.

V is TRBV5-1 and J is TRBJ2-1; 8 bases fit TRBD2. Germline V CDR1 and CDR2: SGHRS, YFSETQ. The V gene end was trimmed by 5 bases and the J gene end by 9 bases; junction bases not matched to a gene: 10. CDR3 length: 14 amino acids. The CDR3 DNA follows: TGCGCCAGCAGAACAACTAGCGGATCCAGTGAGCAGTTCTTC. Protein sequence: CASRTTSGSSEQFF.

V and J are TRBV27 and TRBJ2-1, with 15 bases lining up with TRBD2. The CDR3 is 22 amino acids. Germline-derived CDR1 and CDR2 are MNHEY and SMNVEV (reference sequence). V gave up 8 bases and J gave up 5 bases; unmatched junction bases: 25. The CDR3 DNA reads TGTGCCAGCCCCGGGACTAGCGGGAGGCCCCCTCGTGTCCCAGGGCCCAACAATGAGCAGTTCTTC. Its protein is CASPGTSGRPPRVPGPNNEQFF.

The rearrangement joins TRBV6-5 to TRBJ2-7, with 7 bases aligning to TRBD2. The length of the CDR3 is 14 residues. V lost 3 bases to trimming and J lost 6 bases; unmatched junction nucleotides: 8. CDR1 and CDR2 from the germline V gene are MNHEY and SVGAGI. The DNA of the CDR3 is TGTGCCAGCAGTTATGGGGGGAGGGCCTCCGAGCAGTACTTC. Its translation: CASSYGGRASEQYF.

V is TRBV9 and J is TRBJ2-5; 8 nucleotides line up with TRBD1. The CDR3 loop spans 16 amino acids. Losses at the gene ends were 4 bases for V and 4 bases for J; bases not matched to a gene: 12. In germline, CDR1 is SGDLS, CDR2 YYNGEE. The CDR3 region is CASSPLGGQATETQYF. In nucleotides, the CDR3 is TGTGCCAGCAGCCCCCTCGGGGGACAGGCGACAGAGACCCAGTACTTC.

This clone was seen a single time. The J gene is TRBJ1-4, the V gene TRBV7-2; 8 bases fit TRBD1. Germline V gives CDR1 SGHTA, CDR2 FQGNSA. Trimming took 6 bases from V and 8 from J; bases not matched to a gene: 11. The CDR3 is 15 amino acids. The CDR3 spells CASSQDRGLREKLFF. DNA for the CDR3: TGTGCCAGCAGTCAAGACAGGGGACTACGGGAAAAACTGTTTTTT.

The V call is TRBV19, the J call TRBJ1-5, with D perhaps matching TRBD1 (6 bases). This CDR3 is built from 13 residues. Trimming left V 5 bases short and J 5 bases short, with 10 bases between. CDR1 is LNHDA, CDR2 SQIVND, per germline (reference sequence). The CDR3 protein is CASSVQGYQPQHF. CDR3 sequence (DNA): TGTGCCAGTAGTGTACAGGGTTATCAGCCCCAGCATTTT.

This clone was recorded once. This chain links TRBV19 with TRBJ1-1; unclear D gene. V was pared by 9 bases and J by 6 bases, with 14 bases between. The germline CDR1 and CDR2 sequences are LNHDA and SQIVND (reference sequence). The CDR3 extends over 12 amino acids. CDR3 sequence: CASAPAASEAFF. In DNA, the CDR3 is TGTGCCAGCGCCCCCGCGGCTTCTGAAGCTTTCTTT.

The gene calls are TRBV5-5 and TRBJ2-7; no reliable D call. CDR3 length equals 11 residues. Between the trimmed V and J ends, which lost 5 bases and 6 bases, there was a span of 9 bases. Germline CDR1 SGHKS, CDR2 YYEKEE (reference sequence). The CDR3 DNA sequence: TGTGCCAGCAGTTTATTGATCGAGCAGTACTTC. This codes for CASSLLIEQYF.

J is TRBJ2-5 and V is TRBV28; D is perhaps TRBD1 or TRBD2 (5 bases each). V was clipped by 2 bases and J by 0 bases, with 16 bases between them. Per germline, CDR1 MDHEN and CDR2 SYDVKM. The CDR3 covers 17 residues. The CDR3 DNA reads as TGTGCCAGCAGTTTAGGCTTGGGGGACCGTTACCAAGAGACCCAGTACTTC. It yields the protein CASSLGLGDRYQETQYF.

This clone was seen only once. V gene TRBV4-3 combines with J gene TRBJ2-7; 9 bases are shared with TRBD1. The CDR3 has 15 residues. V was pared by 1 base and J by 2 bases, with 3 bases of the junction left unmatched. The germline V gene encodes CDR1 LGHNA and CDR2 YSLEER. DNA of the CDR3: TGCGCCAGCAGCCAAGGAACAGGGGGCCCCTACGAGCAGTACTTC. It translates to CASSQGTGGPYEQYF.

A single count supports this clone. The V and J genes are TRBV14 and TRBJ2-3, with a weak D call TRBD2 (6 bases). V lost 1 base, J lost 1 base, and 12 bases lay in between. From germline, CDR1 is SGHDN and CDR2 FVKESK. The CDR3 consists of 16 residues. This CDR3 reads CASSQGWAGRTDTQYF. In DNA, the CDR3 is TGTGCCAGCAGCCAAGGGTGGGCGGGACGCACAGATACGCAGTATTTT.

The chain couples TRBV5-4 to TRBJ1-5, with unresolved D. V lost 3 bases and J lost 6, with 10 bases in between. The CDR3 extends over 13 amino acids. Germline V gives CDR1 SGHNT, CDR2 YYREEE (reference sequence). The chain's CDR3 is CASSCRLPQPQHF. The CDR3 DNA sequence: TGTGCCAGCAGCTGCAGGCTGCCTCAGCCCCAGCATTTT.

The chain uses TRBV9 and TRBJ2-2; possible D gene TRBD2, 5 bases. Germline loops: CDR1 SGDLS, CDR2 YYNGEE. This CDR3 is 12 amino acids long. Trimming took off 6 bases at V and 6 bases at J, with 9 bases between the two ends. The CDR3 loop reads CASNRGPGELFF. CDR3 sequence (DNA): TGTGCCAGCAACCGAGGGCCCGGGGAGCTGTTTTTT.

The V gene is TRBV5-1, the J gene TRBJ2-5; D is uncertain. This CDR3 spans 13 amino acids. CDR1 and CDR2 from the germline V gene are SGHRS and YFSETQ. The V end lost 1 base, the J end lost 2 bases, and 6 bases lay between the germline ends. This CDR3 reads CASSLNGQETQYF. CDR3 nucleotides: TGCGCCAGCAGCTTGAATGGGCAAGAGACCCAGTACTTC.

The chain uses TRBV6-1 and TRBJ1-1; the D gene is possibly TRBD1 (5 bases). The CDR3 runs to 16 residues. Trimming stripped 4 bases from V and 0 bases from J, with 15 bases between. The germline V gene encodes CDR1 MNHNS and CDR2 SASEGT. The CDR3 nucleotides read TGTGCCAGCAGTGCCAGTAGACAGCGGATGAACACTGAAGCTTTCTTT. Its translation is CASSASRQRMNTEAFF.

In this sample, this clone turned up a few times. V and J are TRBV7-9 and TRBJ2-3, with D possibly matching TRBD2 (6 bases). Germline lookup yields CDR1 SEHNR and CDR2 FQNEAQ (reference sequence). V was pared by 5 bases and J by 1 base, with 25 bases between. This CDR3 has 19 residues. The DNA of the CDR3 is TGTGCCAGCAGCACCCGGACATTTATACGGGAGAGGGGCACAGATACGCAGTATTTT. It codes for CASSTRTFIRERGTDTQYF.

This clone was seen only a few times. This chain links TRBV6-5 with TRBJ1-2, with 8 bases lining up with TRBD1. Germline CDR1 is MNHEY and CDR2 is SVGAGI. Germline trimming cut 6 bases from V and 7 bases from J; bases unmatched to any gene: 4. The CDR3 totals 12 residues. The CDR3: CASRTGESGYTF. CDR3 DNA sequence: TGTGCCAGCAGGACAGGGGAGAGTGGCTACACCTTC.

J is TRBJ2-2 and V is TRBV2, with a tentative D call TRBD2 (7 bases). V was shortened by 8 bases and J by 5 bases, with 15 bases between the two germline ends. The CDR3 has 14 residues. Germline assignment: CDR1 SNHLY and CDR2 FYNNEI. The CDR3 coding sequence is TGTGCCAGCGCGAGGGAGGGGGAAACCGGGGAGCTGTTTTTT. It specifies CASAREGETGELFF. Using reference TRBV2 and TRBJ2-2 for the parts outside the CDR3, the full variable domain is EPEVTQTPSHQVTQMGQEVILRCVPISNHLYFYWYRQILGQKVEFLVSFYNNEISEKSEIFDDQFSVERPDGSNFTLKIRSTKLEDSAMYFCASAREGETGELFFGEGSRLTVL.